This is a list of T cell receptor beta chains from one sample in a study of T cells in Graves' hyperthyroidism and ophthalmopathy. TCRdb re-called the multiplex PCR reads with MiXCR, one entry per CDR3 protein. This table holds approximately 330,000 distinct CDR3 sequences, 21% found once. Sequencing used blood. The receptors here all came from a woman in her forties or fifties with Graves' hyperthyroidism. CDR3s include the opening cysteine and the closing phenylalanine or tryptophan. The order of the fields is D gene, clone size, J gene, V gene, CDR3 length, CDR3 DNA, CDR3 protein. D genes are given only for firm matches. The size of a clone is reported for some rows only, either as once, few or many, or as a class for expanded clones.

NA,NA,TRBJ1-5,TRBV2,14,TGTGCCAGCAGTGTTGTGACGAGGGATCAGCCCCAGCATTTT,CASSVVTRDQPQHF
NA,many,TRBJ2-2,TRBV12-3/TRBV12-4,14,TGTGCCAGCAGTTTAATCACATACACCGGGGAGCTGTTTTTT,CASSLITYTGELFF
TRBD1,many,TRBJ1-2,TRBV28,12,TGTGCCAGCTGGAGACAGGGGCATGGCTACACCTTC,CASWRQGHGYTF
NA,many,TRBJ2-2,TRBV11-2,16,TGTGCCAGCAGCTTAGATTCCAGGGCGAACACCGGGGAGCTGTTTTTT,CASSLDSRANTGELFF
TRBD2,many,TRBJ2-7,TRBV28,15,TGTGCCAGCAGCCCAGCGTTTAGGAGCGGGAGAGAGCAGTACTTC,CASSPAFRSGREQYF
TRBD2,NA,TRBJ2-2,TRBV20-1,16,TGCAGTGCTAATCCTAGCGGGAGGCGAAACACCGGGGAGCTGTTTTTT,CSANPSGRRNTGELFF
TRBD2,many,TRBJ2-1,TRBV20-1,14,TGCAGTGCTAGTTTGGGACTAGCATACAATGAGCAGTTCTTC,CSASLGLAYNEQFF
NA,NA,TRBJ1-1,TRBV13,14,TGTGCCAGCAGCTTAGAGGGCCAATTCGAGGAAGCTTTCTTT,CASSLEGQFEEAFF
NA,NA,TRBJ2-1,TRBV24-1,17,TGTGCCACCAGAGGAGGGGGGCGCTTACTAGCGAACAATGAGCAGTTCTTC,CATRGGGRLLANNEQFF
TRBD2,NA,TRBJ2-7,TRBV14,16,TGTGCCAGCAGCCAAGCATCTAGCGGGGCAGCCTACGAGCAGTACTTC,CASSQASSGAAYEQYF
NA,few,TRBJ2-2,TRBV5-8,15,TGTGCCAGCAGCGAGATCGGGGGTGGGACCGGGGAGCTGTTTTTT,CASSEIGGGTGELFF
TRBD2,many,TRBJ2-7,TRBV20-1,17,TGCAGTGCTAGAGTCCCAAAAGGACTAGCGGATTTGACCGAGCAGTACTTC,CSARVPKGLADLTEQYF
NA,many,TRBJ1-1,TRBV30,13,TGTGCCTGGAGTTTACAGGGGAACACTGAAGCTTTCTTT,CAWSLQGNTEAFF
TRBD2,NA,TRBJ2-3,TRBV20-1,19,TGCAGTGCTAGTCGTGATCGGACTAGCGGGGGGGCTGAGATAGATACGCAGTATTTT,CSASRDRTSGGAEIDTQYF
NA,many,TRBJ2-7,TRBV6-1,15,TGTGCCAGCAGTTCCCCTAGCTTGGGCCTGTACGAGCAGTACTTC,CASSSPSLGLYEQYF
NA,many,TRBJ2-3,TRBV3-1,13,TGTGCCAGCAGCAAGATGGGCTTTAATACGCAGTATTTT,CASSKMGFNTQYF
NA,many,TRBJ2-3,TRBV20-1,11,TGCAGTGCTAGGAGAGCGGACACGCAGTATTTT,CSARRADTQYF
TRBD1,many,TRBJ1-5,TRBV20-1,15,TGCAGTGCTAGAGAATCAGTGACAGGGGTTCAGCCCCAGCATTTT,CSARESVTGVQPQHF
NA,NA,TRBJ1-1,TRBV2,14,TGTGCCAGCAGGGAAAGGGGTCAGAACACTGAAGCTTTCTTT,CASRERGQNTEAFF
NA,many,TRBJ2-7,TRBV11-1,14,TGTGCCAGCAGCCGGCGAGGAGGGTCAGTCGAGCAGTACTTC,CASSRRGGSVEQYF
TRBD1,NA,TRBJ1-2,TRBV29-1,12,TGCAGCGTTGAAGCAGGGGGATATGGCTACACCTTC,CSVEAGGYGYTF
NA,NA,TRBJ1-1,TRBV25-1,14,TGTGCCAGCAGTGAAGGGGATGGGGGCACTGAAGCTTTCTTT,CASSEGDGGTEAFF
TRBD1,many,TRBJ2-3,TRBV7-8,16,TGTGCCAGCAGCTTAGAGCGACAGGGGGGCACAGATACGCAGTATTTT,CASSLERQGGTDTQYF
NA,many,TRBJ2-5,TRBV20-1,11,TGCAGTGCTAGAAGCGAGATGAAACGGTACTTC,CSARSEMKRYF
NA,NA,TRBJ1-4,TRBV28,16,TGTGCCAGCAGTTTCACTAGCGGGGGGGTAGGGGAAAAACTGTTTTTT,CASSFTSGGVGEKLFF
NA,few,TRBJ1-1,TRBV12-3/TRBV12-4,13,TGTGCCAGCAGACAGGGAATAAGGACTGAAGCTTTCTTT,CASRQGIRTEAFF
TRBD2,many,TRBJ2-7,TRBV5-1,16,TGCGCCAGCAGCCCGGGGGGGGGGAAGTCGTCCTACGAGCAGTACTTC,CASSPGGGKSSYEQYF